Each of the 21 T cell receptor beta chains below was sequenced from the same sample in a study of T cells after yellow fever vaccination. One entry per CDR3 protein results from TCRdb running MiXCR on the 5' RACE reads. The sample holds fewer than 450,000 distinct CDR3 sequences; 11% are singletons and the top ten take 18%. The sample consisted of PBMCs, taken on the day of the first yellow fever vaccination. All receptors come from a man younger than 30 who received the YFV17D yellow fever vaccine.

This clonotype was observed at least ten times. J is TRBJ2-1 and V is TRBV5-6, with 11 nucleotides matching TRBD1. Germline-derived CDR1 and CDR2 are SGHDT and YYEEEE. This CDR3 has 15 amino acids. V lost 4 bases and J lost 7; bases outside the gene matches: 7. DNA for the CDR3: TGTGCCAGCAGCGACAGGACAGGGGGCTTGAATGAGCAGTTCTTC. Encoded protein: CASSDRTGGLNEQFF.

This clonotype was observed a few times. CDR3 sequence reads: CAIPGPSPYEQYF. The DNA of the CDR3 is TGTGCCATTCCGGGACCCAGCCCCTACGAGCAGTACTTC. The chain recombines TRBV12-3 or TRBV12-4 with TRBJ2-7; D could derive from TRBD1 or TRBD2 (5 bases each). Trimming removed 10 bases at V and 2 bases at J, with 15 bases between. This CDR3 spans 13 amino acids.

This clonotype has just a few counts. The chain carries TRBV5-1 and TRBJ1-5, with D hard to call. V was clipped by 4 bases and J by 7 bases, with 18 bases between them. Germline loops: CDR1 SGHRS, CDR2 YFSETQ. The CDR3 runs to 15 residues. DNA for the CDR3: TGCGCCAGCAGCGCCACGGGAGAGACACACCAGCCCCAGCATTTT. Protein: CASSATGETHQPQHF. Combining the CDR3 with reference TRBV5-1 and TRBJ1-5 gives the whole variable domain KAGVTQTPRYLIKTRGQQVTLSCSPISGHRSVSWYQQTPGQGLQFLFEYFSETQRNKGNFPGRFSGRQFSNSRSEMNVSTLELGDSALYLCASSATGETHQPQHFGDGTRLSIL.

This clonotype was counted only a few times. V and J are TRBV7-2 and TRBJ2-2; no firm D call. Germline CDR1 reads SGHTA; CDR2 reads FQGNSA. With 10 bases removed from V and 7 bases from J, the gap between germline ends came to 13 bases. The CDR3 spans 12 residues. The CDR3 DNA is TGTGCCATCGCACTGGGGTTCGGGGAGCTGTTTTTT. Translation: CAIALGFGELFF. The complete variable domain, with remaining parts taken from reference TRBV7-2 and TRBJ2-2, reads GAGVSQSPSNKVTEKGKDVELRCDPISGHTALYWYRQSLGQGLEFLIYFQGNSAPDKSGLPSDRFSAERTGGSVSTLTIQRTQQEDSAVYLCAIALGFGELFFGEGSRLTVL.

Written as DNA, the CDR3 is TGTGCCAGCAGTTCGGGGCCCTGGGGCGCTGGTTTTAGGGCTTTCTTT. Its translation is CASSSGPWGAGFRAFF. The J gene is TRBJ1-1, the V gene TRBV12-3 or TRBV12-4; weak D call: TRBD1 (5 bases). V was clipped by 4 bases and J by 11 bases, with 26 bases between them. The CDR3 runs to 16 residues.

The chain employs TRBV20-1 and TRBJ1-2; 9 bases map to TRBD1. V was pared by 6 bases and J by 11 bases, with 19 bases of the junction left unmatched. CDR1 is DFQATT, CDR2 SNEGSKA, per germline (reference sequence). The CDR3 consists of 15 residues. CDR3 bases: TGCAGTGCCTGCCGGGACAGGGTGAACTCTTGTGGGTACACCTTC. The encoded protein is CSACRDRVNSCGYTF.

A few counts support this clonotype. The genes are TRBV18 and TRBJ2-2; D is ambiguous. V lost 6 bases and J 4 bases, leaving 15 bases between the germline ends. This CDR3 is 15 amino acids long. The germline CDR1 and CDR2 sequences are KGHSH and LQKENI. The CDR3 DNA sequence: TGTGCCAGCTCCACCGTGGGGTCTCGCACCGGGGAGCTGTTTTTT. Protein sequence: CASSTVGSRTGELFF.

This clonotype was observed a few times. The chain recombines TRBV10-3 with TRBJ1-1, with 7 bases matching TRBD1. Trimming took 6 bases from V and 5 from J; bases not matched to a gene: 9. The CDR3 extends over 14 amino acids. The germline V gene has CDR1 ENHRY and CDR2 SYGVKD. The CDR3 reads CAIRTGTFGTEAFF. CDR3 coding DNA: TGTGCCATCAGGACAGGGACTTTCGGTACTGAAGCTTTCTTT.

The table lists this clonotype with a few counts. The chain combines TRBV2 with TRBJ2-2; no firm D call. The length of the CDR3 is 16 residues. V gave up 4 bases and J gave up 4 bases, with 16 bases separating them. CDR1 is SNHLY, CDR2 FYNNEI, per germline. The CDR3 region has the DNA TGTGCCAGCAGTGCGAGAGGTGCCCCTGGCACCGGGGAGCTGTTTTTT. It specifies CASSARGAPGTGELFF. The whole variable domain, filled in from reference TRBV2 and TRBJ2-2, reads EPEVTQTPSHQVTQMGQEVILRCVPISNHLYFYWYRQILGQKVEFLVSFYNNEISEKSEIFDDQFSVERPDGSNFTLKIRSTKLEDSAMYFCASSARGAPGTGELFFGEGSRLTVL.

The V gene is TRBV10-2, the J gene TRBJ2-7; 12 bases agree with TRBD2. The junction had 8 bases not matched to a gene; V was cut back by 6 bases and J by 2 bases. CDR1 is WSHSY and CDR2 is SAAADI in the germline V gene. CDR3 size: 16 residues. The CDR3 sequence is CASSVQLAGGPYEQYV. Written as DNA, the CDR3 is TGCGCCAGCAGCGTCCAACTAGCGGGGGGCCCCTACGAGCAGTACGTC.

This sequence joins TRBV5-6 and TRBJ2-3; tentatively, D is TRBD2 (5 bases). Germline CDR1 is SGHDT and CDR2 is YYEEEE. The CDR3 loop spans 13 amino acids. Between the trimmed V and J ends, which lost 6 bases and 10 bases, there was a span of 18 bases. CDR3 DNA: TGTGCCAGCACCGAGGGCCGGGTGGCCGCGCAGTATTTT. Protein product: CASTEGRVAAQYF.

The gene calls are TRBV12-3 or TRBV12-4 and TRBJ2-3; D unclear. Trimming cost V 3 bases and J 1 base, with 14 bases left between them. The CDR3 sequence is 16 residues long. The CDR3, as DNA: TGTGCCAGCAGTTTCCTCCTAGACCAGGGCACAGATACGCAGTATTTT. Protein: CASSFLLDQGTDTQYF.

This clonotype was found a few times. The V gene is TRBV12-3 or TRBV12-4, the J gene TRBJ1-2; 7 bases are a match to TRBD1. This CDR3 is 12 amino acids long. The V gene end was trimmed by 6 bases and the J gene end by 3 bases; junction bases not matched to a gene: 1. CDR3 region: CASSRGDYGYTF. The CDR3 DNA reads TGTGCCAGCAGCAGGGGGGACTATGGCTACACCTTC.

The table lists this clonotype with a few counts. The rearrangement joins TRBV29-1 to TRBJ2-1, with D unresolved. The V gene's germline CDR1 is SQVTM and CDR2 ANQGSEA. V was trimmed by 3 bases and J by 5 bases, leaving 8 bases between them. There are 12 residues in the CDR3. The CDR3 protein is CSVEGPNNEQFF. As DNA, the CDR3 is TGCAGCGTTGAGGGCCCGAACAATGAGCAGTTCTTC.

The V and J genes are TRBV12-3 or TRBV12-4 and TRBJ1-2; D perhaps matches TRBD1 (5 bases). The CDR3 has 13 amino acids. Between the trimmed V and J ends, which lost 2 bases and 8 bases, there was a span of 12 bases. CDR3 bases: TGTGCCAGCAGTTTACCTCCCGGGGGGGGCTACACCTTC. This sequence encodes CASSLPPGGGYTF.

The gene calls are TRBV20-1 and TRBJ2-7; 7 positions match TRBD1. The germline CDR1 and CDR2 sequences are DFQATT and SNEGSKA (reference sequence). Trimming took 4 bases from V and 2 from J; bases not matched to a gene: 5. The CDR3 spans 13 residues. CDR3 loop: CSATRQGAYEQYF. CDR3 DNA sequence: TGCAGTGCTACCCGACAGGGTGCCTACGAGCAGTACTTC.

This clonotype was detected only a few times. The chain uses TRBV5-1 and TRBJ2-2; a weak D match, TRBD2 (7 bases). This CDR3 has 15 residues. V was shortened by 7 bases and J by 0 bases, with 13 bases between the two germline ends. The germline gives CDR1 SGHRS, CDR2 YFSETQ. CDR3 nucleotides: TGCGCCAGCGGTGGAGGGGGGGCGAACACCGGGGAGCTGTTTTTT. Amino acid sequence: CASGGGGANTGELFF.

The rearrangement links TRBV4-3 to TRBJ2-1, with D unresolved. This CDR3 comprises 16 residues. Germline CDR1 LGHNA, CDR2 YSLEER. V dropped 1 base and J dropped 0 bases, with 10 bases sitting between them. The CDR3 spells CASSQGRRSSYNEQFF. DNA of the CDR3: TGCGCCAGCAGCCAAGGCCGCAGGAGCTCCTACAATGAGCAGTTCTTC.

This clonotype was counted a few times. The J gene is TRBJ1-1, the V gene TRBV12-3 or TRBV12-4, with unresolved D. This CDR3 is 13 amino acids long. V lost 5 bases and J 4 bases, leaving 11 bases between the germline ends. CDR3 residues: CASSPPVATEAFF. In DNA form, the CDR3 reads TGTGCCAGCAGTCCTCCGGTCGCCACTGAAGCTTTCTTT.

This clonotype turned up a few times. J is TRBJ1-1 and V is TRBV12-3 or TRBV12-4, with D possibly matching TRBD1 (6 bases). The CDR3 is made up of 15 amino acids. Trimming pared 6 bases from V and 6 bases from J, leaving 20 bases between. Written as DNA, the CDR3 is TGTGCCAGCAGCCTGGGGCCCGGGGGCCAGGCTGAAGCTTTCTTT. Its protein product is CASSLGPGGQAEAFF.

The table lists this clonotype with many counts. The V and J genes are TRBV4-2 and TRBJ1-1; D is undetermined. The V end lost 0 bases, the J end lost 0 bases, and 5 bases lay between the germline ends. Germline CDR1 and CDR2: LGHNA and YNFKEQ. The CDR3 sequence is 14 residues long. CDR3 sequence reads: CASSQEEVNTEAFF. CDR3 coding DNA: TGTGCCAGCAGCCAAGAAGAGGTGAACACTGAAGCTTTCTTT.